Listed below are T cell receptor beta chains from one sample, sequenced in a study of OX40 agonist ivuxolimab in advanced cancers. Using immunoSEQ multiplex PCR, the repertoire was profiled, and TCRdb retains in-frame clones only, with some absent. The table shows 50,000 to 55,000 clones, with around nine tenths occurring only once. The sequencing here drew on CD4+ or CD8+ T cells sorted from blood, taken in a trial of the OX40 agonist ivuxolimab. The receptors were sampled from an adult with an advanced solid tumor such as melanoma, head and neck, liver or kidney cancer. CDR3s include the opening cysteine and the closing phenylalanine or tryptophan. The D gene is left open where the match is weak. For some rows the clone size is stated as once, few or many, or as a class when expanded; others skip it.

>TRBD1|TRBJ2-6|few|TRBV9
CASSVGDRAGANVLTF
TGTGCCAGCAGCGTAGGGGACAGGGCTGGGGCCAACGTCCTGACTTTC
>-|TRBJ1-6|once|TRBV25-1
CASSGSGTYNSPLHF
TGTGCCAGCAGTGGCTCCGGGACCTATAATTCACCCCTCCACTTT
>-|TRBJ1-5|-|TRBV28
CASILGSNQPQHF
TGTGCCAGCATTCTAGGCAGCAATCAGCCCCAGCATTTT
>-|TRBJ2-7|-|TRBV19
CASSNPGGQSYEQYF
TGTGCCAGTAGTAACCCGGGTGGTCAGTCCTACGAGCAGTACTTC
>TRBD1|TRBJ1-1|-|TRBV5-1
CASSPTGGNTEAFF
TGCGCCAGCAGCCCGACAGGGGGGAACACTGAAGCTTTCTTT
>-|TRBJ1-1|-|TRBV30
CAWSVGVGTEAFF
TGTGCCTGGAGTGTCGGGGTGGGGACTGAAGCTTTCTTT
>-|TRBJ1-2|-|TRBV5-1
CASSLETSQGYTF
TGCGCCAGCAGCTTGGAGACATCGCAGGGCTACACCTTC
>-|TRBJ1-5|-|TRBV4-1
CASSQDSTGRLQPQHF
TGCGCCAGCAGCCAAGATAGCACAGGGAGGTTGCAGCCCCAGCATTTT
>-|TRBJ2-1|once|TRBV30
CAWSPVPSYNEQFF
TGTGCCTGGAGTCCCGTTCCCTCCTACAATGAGCAGTTCTTC
>-|TRBJ1-6|-|TRBV5-1
CASRAPGTQDSPLHF
TGCGCCAGCAGAGCTCCCGGGACTCAAGATTCACCCCTCCACTTT
>-|TRBJ2-3|few|TRBV11-2
CASSLGTASDTQYF
TGTGCCAGCAGCTTAGGGACAGCCTCAGATACGCAGTATTTT
>-|TRBJ1-5|once|TRBV6-1
CASSEAVGGRNQPQHF
TGTGCCAGCAGTGAAGCTGTCGGGGGACGAAATCAGCCCCAGCATTTT
>TRBD1|TRBJ2-7|-|TRBV18
CASSPSLGQGMYEQYF
TGTGCCAGCTCACCGAGCCTGGGACAGGGAATGTACGAGCAGTACTTC
>-|TRBJ2-7|-|TRBV15
CATSRDPPTLSYKQYF
TGTGCCACCAGCAGAGATCCCCCGACGCTCTCCTACAAGCAGTACTTC
>TRBD2|TRBJ2-1|once|TRBV4-1
CASSQMTSGGVGEQFF
TGCGCCAGCAGCCAGATGACTAGCGGGGGGGTAGGTGAGCAGTTCTTC
>-|TRBJ2-7|-|TRBV28
CASSGGGDYEQYF
TGTGCCAGCAGTGGAGGGGGAGACTACGAGCAGTACTTC
>TRBD1|TRBJ1-3|-|TRBV28
CASRTQGASGNTIYF
TGTGCCAGCAGGACACAGGGGGCCTCTGGAAACACCATATATTTT
>-|TRBJ1-6|-|TRBV30
CAWSVRGSPLHF
TGTGCCTGGAGTGTACGGGGTTCACCCCTCCACTTT
>-|TRBJ2-7|-|TRBV19
CASRPPGRLTDEQYF
TGTGCCAGTAGACCTCCGGGCCGCCTTACCGACGAGCAGTACTTC
>-|TRBJ1-5|-|TRBV6-1
CASSERDRGLYSNQPQHF
TGTGCCAGCAGTGAAAGGGATAGGGGGTTGTATAGCAATCAGCCCCAGCATTTT
>TRBD2|TRBJ2-3|-|TRBV29-1
CSASGGQGDTDTQYF
TGCAGCGCCAGCGGGGGCCAGGGAGACACAGATACGCAGTATTTT
>-|TRBJ2-3|-|TRBV5-1
CASSSGTLDTQYF
TGCGCCAGCAGCTCGGGCACCTTAGATACGCAGTATTTT
>-|TRBJ1-4|-|TRBV6-1
CASSEPSGEKLFF
TGTGCCAGCAGTGAGCCCTCGGGTGAAAAACTGTTTTTT
>-|TRBJ1-1|few|TRBV28
CAINRGTEAFF
TGTGCCATCAATCGTGGCACTGAAGCTTTCTTT